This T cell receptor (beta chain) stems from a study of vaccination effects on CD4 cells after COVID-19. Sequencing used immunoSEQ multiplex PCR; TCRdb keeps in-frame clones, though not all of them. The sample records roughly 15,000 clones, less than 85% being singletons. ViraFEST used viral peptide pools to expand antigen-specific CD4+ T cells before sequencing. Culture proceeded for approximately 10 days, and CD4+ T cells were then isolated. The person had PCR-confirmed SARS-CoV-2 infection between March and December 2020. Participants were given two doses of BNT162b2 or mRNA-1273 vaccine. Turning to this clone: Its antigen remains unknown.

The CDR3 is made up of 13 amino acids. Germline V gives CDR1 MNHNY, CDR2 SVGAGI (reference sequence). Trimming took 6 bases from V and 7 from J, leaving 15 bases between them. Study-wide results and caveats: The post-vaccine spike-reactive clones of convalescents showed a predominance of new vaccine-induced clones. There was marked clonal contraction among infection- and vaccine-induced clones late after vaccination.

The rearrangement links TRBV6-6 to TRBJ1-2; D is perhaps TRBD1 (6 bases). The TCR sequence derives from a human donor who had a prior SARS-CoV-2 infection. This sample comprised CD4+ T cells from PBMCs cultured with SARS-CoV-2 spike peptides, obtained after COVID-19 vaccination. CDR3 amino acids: CASSQQQGSGYTF. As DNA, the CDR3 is TGTGCCAGCAGCCAGCAACAGGGATCTGGCTACACCTTC.